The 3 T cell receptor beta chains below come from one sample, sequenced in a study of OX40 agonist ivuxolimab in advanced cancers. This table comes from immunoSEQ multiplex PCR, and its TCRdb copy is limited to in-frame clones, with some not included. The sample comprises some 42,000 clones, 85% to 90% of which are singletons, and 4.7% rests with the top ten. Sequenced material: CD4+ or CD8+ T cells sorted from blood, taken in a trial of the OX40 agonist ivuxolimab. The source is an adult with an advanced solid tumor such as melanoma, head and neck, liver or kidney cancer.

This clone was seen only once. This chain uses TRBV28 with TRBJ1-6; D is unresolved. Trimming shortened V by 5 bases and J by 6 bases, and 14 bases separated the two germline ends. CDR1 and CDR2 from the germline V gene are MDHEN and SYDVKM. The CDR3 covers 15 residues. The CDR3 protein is CASSPRTVFNSPLHF. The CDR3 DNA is TGTGCCAGCAGTCCCCGGACGGTTTTTAATTCACCCCTCCACTTT.

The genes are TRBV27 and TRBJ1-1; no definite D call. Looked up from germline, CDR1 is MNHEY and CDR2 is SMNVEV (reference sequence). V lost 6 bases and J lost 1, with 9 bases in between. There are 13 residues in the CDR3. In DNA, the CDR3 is TGTGCCAGCAGGAAGATGGGGAACACTGAAGCTTTCTTT. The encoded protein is CASRKMGNTEAFF.

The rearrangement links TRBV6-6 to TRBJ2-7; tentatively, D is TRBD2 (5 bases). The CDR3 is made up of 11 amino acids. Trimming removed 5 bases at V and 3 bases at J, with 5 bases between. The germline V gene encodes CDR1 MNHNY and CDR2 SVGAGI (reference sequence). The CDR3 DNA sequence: TGTGCCAGCAGTGACTACTACGAGCAGTACTTC. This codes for CASSDYYEQYF.